This note documents a single T cell receptor (beta chain) sequence. Its matching antigen is unknown. These data belong to a study of T cell responses to AZD1222 COVID-19 vaccine. Across the study: Second-dose schedules of about 4 or about 12 weeks were combined.

J gave up 6 bases and V 8 bases, and 8 bases lay outside the gene matches. From germline, CDR1 is MDHEN and CDR2 SYDVKM. This CDR3 has 14 amino acids. The method was immunoSEQ multiplex PCR; TCRdb's version includes in-frame clones alone and lacks a portion of them. The data contain fewer than 110,000 clones, roughly 90% of them seen just once; the ten biggest clones take up roughly 7%. Overall study results and limits: Distributed over spike, vaccine-associated CD4 TCRs predominated at 160-218 and 743-854. The sample set comprised mostly white British donors with more females, and clonal diversity was possibly underestimated. Only a handful of AZD1222 recipients were seropositive at baseline.

This clonotype was sampled from an adult in good health. The chain has TRBV28 and TRBJ1-5, with TRBD1 matching over 9 bases. The starting material was peripheral blood, obtained on day 0 of AZD1222 vaccination. The CDR3 sequence is CASRDREGFQPQHF. CDR3 bases: TGTGCCAGCCGGGACAGGGAAGGTTTTCAGCCCCAGCATTTT.